These 22 T cell receptor beta chains originate from one sample sequenced in a study of cytomegalovirus exposure and HLA in healthy donors. A multiplex PCR was run with 60 Vbeta primers and 13 Jbeta primers. The protocol was immunoSEQ multiplex PCR, while the TCRdb copy is restricted to in-frame clones and leaves out a portion. This table has over 150,000 clones, around four fifths appearing once. Sequenced input: PBMCs. All receptors derive from a girl between 5 and 17 years old in good health and CMV-seropositive.

This sequence joins TRBV27 and TRBJ2-1, with TRBD2 matching 8 bases. Looked up from germline, CDR1 is MNHEY and CDR2 is SMNVEV (reference sequence). The ends lost 6 bases at V and 8 bases at J; junction bases unmatched: 15. The CDR3 is 16 residues long. CDR3 nucleotide sequence: TGTGCCAGCAGCTCCACTCGGGGGGGCCAGTTCGATGAGCAGTTCTTC. Protein: CASSSTRGGQFDEQFF.

The chain uses TRBV9 and TRBJ1-3; D gene ambiguous. The CDR3 extends over 15 amino acids. The germline V gene has CDR1 SGDLS and CDR2 YYNGEE. The V gene lost 0 bases and the J gene lost 4 bases, with 11 bases spanning the gap. DNA of the CDR3: TGTGCCAGCAGCGTAGCATCGCACGCGGGAAACACCATATATTTT. Its protein product is CASSVASHAGNTIYF.

This rearrangement joins TRBV11-3 to TRBJ2-1; 8 bases fit TRBD2. This CDR3 comprises 15 residues. Germline CDR1 SGHNT, CDR2 YENEEA. The V and J ends lost 4 bases and 0 bases, in that order; junction bases with no gene match: 2. CDR3 region: CASSWGTSSYNEQFF. The DNA of the CDR3 is TGTGCCAGCAGCTGGGGGACTAGCTCCTACAATGAGCAGTTCTTC.

This clone was counted between two and nine times. The chain combines TRBV5-1 with TRBJ1-5; D perhaps matches TRBD1 (5 bases). CDR1 and CDR2 (germline): SGHRS, YFSETQ. This CDR3 region has 15 residues. With 0 bases removed from V and 3 bases from J, the gap between germline ends came to 10 bases. The CDR3 DNA sequence: TGCGCCAGCAGCTTGGATGGGGGGACCAATCAGCCCCAGCATTTT. Residues: CASSLDGGTNQPQHF.

This clone was seen only a few times. The V call is TRBV9, the J call TRBJ2-3, with TRBD2 as a possible D gene (6 bases). The CDR3 has 18 amino acids. Germline assignment: CDR1 SGDLS and CDR2 YYNGEE. Trimming stripped 3 bases from V and 0 bases from J, with 20 bases between. The chain's CDR3 is CASSEGGRRGSSTDTQYF. CDR3 nucleotides: TGTGCCAGCAGCGAGGGAGGTCGGCGCGGAAGTAGCACAGATACGCAGTATTTT.

In this sample, this clone turned up a few times. Written as DNA, the CDR3 is TGTGCCAGCAGGGGGGACTGGGAGATTTACAATGAGCAGTTCTTC. Its translation: CASRGDWEIYNEQFF. The rearrangement uses TRBV27 and TRBJ2-1; D possibly corresponds to TRBD2 (6 bases). V lost 6 bases and J 4 bases, leaving 16 bases between the germline ends. In germline, CDR1 is MNHEY, CDR2 SMNVEV (reference sequence). The CDR3 has 15 residues.

This clone was found a few times. The rearrangement links TRBV19 to TRBJ1-2; no reliable D call. Per germline, CDR1 LNHDA and CDR2 SQIVND (reference sequence). The V and J ends lost 4 bases and 3 bases respectively, with 9 bases between them. The CDR3 loop spans 13 amino acids. Here the CDR3 DNA reads TGTGCCAGTAGTACAGAGAGGTACTATGGCTACACCTTC. Amino acid sequence: CASSTERYYGYTF.

The chain uses TRBV2 and TRBJ1-1; possible D gene TRBD1, 5 bases. This CDR3 contains 14 residues. Trimming took off 7 bases at V and 4 bases at J, with 16 bases between the two ends. CDR1 is SNHLY, CDR2 FYNNEI, per germline. DNA for the CDR3: TGTGCCAGCACGGGGGGGAATAAGGGCACTGAAGCTTTCTTT. Encoded protein: CASTGGNKGTEAFF.

DNA for the CDR3: TGTGCCATCAGTGAGACTAGCGGGGGGGCGGATACGCAGTATTTT. Its translation: CAISETSGGADTQYF. The chain recombines TRBV10-3 with TRBJ2-3; TRBD2 agrees at 13 bases. The J segment lost 6 bases and the V segment lost 2 bases, leaving 2 bases of the junction unmatched. The CDR3 is 15 amino acids. Germline V CDR1 and CDR2: ENHRY, SYGVKD.

The chain carries TRBV6-1 and TRBJ2-7; weak D call: TRBD1 (5 bases). Germline lookup yields CDR1 MNHNS and CDR2 SASEGT. Deletions cut 0 bases from V and 6 bases from J, with 12 bases between. The CDR3 runs 14 residues. The CDR3 loop is CASSEAQGLREQYF. CDR3 DNA sequence: TGTGCCAGCAGTGAAGCCCAGGGATTGCGCGAGCAGTACTTC.

This clone was seen a few times. The chain carries TRBV19 and TRBJ1-1; D might be TRBD1 (5 bases). The CDR3 runs to 13 residues. Trimming shortened V by 7 bases and J by 4 bases, and 13 bases separated the two germline ends. CDR1 LNHDA and CDR2 SQIVND come from the germline V gene (reference sequence). As DNA, the CDR3 is TGTGCCAGTAACCCAGGCGGGGGCACTGAAGCTTTCTTT. It codes for CASNPGGGTEAFF.

The V gene is TRBV18, the J gene TRBJ1-1; D might be TRBD1 (5 bases). Deletions cut 5 bases from V and 6 bases from J, with 13 bases between. CDR3 length: 13 amino acids. CDR1 is KGHSH, CDR2 LQKENI, per germline. The CDR3 coding sequence is TGTGCCAGCTCATCCGGGGGGAGAGCTGAAGCTTTCTTT. Translating it yields CASSSGGRAEAFF.

This chain uses TRBV11-3 with TRBJ2-2, with 8 bases lining up with TRBD1. The CDR3 totals 16 residues. The germline V gene encodes CDR1 SGHNT and CDR2 YENEEA. V was clipped by 0 bases and J by 5 bases; unmatched bases: 5. DNA of the CDR3: TGTGCCAGCAGCTTAGATCACAGGGGGAGGACCGGGGAGCTGTTTTTT. Protein sequence: CASSLDHRGRTGELFF.

The gene calls are TRBV5-1 and TRBJ2-2, with 8 bases matching TRBD1. The CDR3 spans 16 residues. Trimming cost V 7 bases and J 4 bases; bases outside gene matches: 12. Germline CDR1 and CDR2: SGHRS and YFSETQ. CDR3 bases: TGCGCCAGCGCGGTATTAGGACAGGGTTTCACCGGGGAGCTGTTTTTT. This translates into CASAVLGQGFTGELFF.

The CDR3 region is CAWSVGSGTPWGAFF. The CDR3 region has the DNA TGTGCCTGGAGTGTAGGGTCCGGGACTCCTTGGGGGGCTTTCTTT. This chain uses TRBV30 with TRBJ1-1; maybe TRBD1 (5 bases). Deletions cut 0 bases from V and 11 bases from J, with 22 bases between. The CDR3 runs to 15 residues. The V gene's germline CDR1 is GTSNPN and CDR2 SVGIG (reference sequence).

The chain recombines TRBV25-1 with TRBJ1-1, with a weak D call TRBD1 (6 bases). Germline CDR1 is MGHDK and CDR2 is SYGVNS. The CDR3 is made up of 14 amino acids. With 7 bases removed from V and 0 bases from J, the gap between germline ends came to 12 bases. CDR3 residues: CASTWTDMNTEAFF. The CDR3 region has the DNA TGTGCCAGCACCTGGACAGACATGAACACTGAAGCTTTCTTT.

The DNA for the CDR3 is TGCGCCAGCAGCCTGCGGATAACCCCCGGACAGGGGGGGAAGAGAGCTAATGAAAAACTGTTTTTT. This sequence encodes CASSLRITPGQGGKRANEKLFF. The J gene is TRBJ1-4, the V gene TRBV4-1; TRBD1 matches 10 bases. This CDR3 region has 22 residues. Trimming removed 4 bases from V and 3 bases from J; junction bases left unmatched: 23. Germline V lookup: CDR1 MGHRA, CDR2 YSYEKL.

V usage is TRBV4-1 and J usage is TRBJ2-5; no reliable D call. This CDR3 contains 14 residues. Between the trimmed V and J ends, which lost 1 base and 4 bases, there was a span of 10 bases. The germline V gene has CDR1 MGHRA and CDR2 YSYEKL. CDR3 in DNA: TGCGCCAGCAGCCAAGGAATAGTTGGAGAGACCCAGTACTTC. Translated, it gives CASSQGIVGETQYF.

There are a few counts of this clone. This chain joins TRBV13 and TRBJ2-3; TRBD2 aligns across 8 bases. The CDR3 totals 16 residues. After removal of 5 bases from V and 2 bases from J, the junction contained 9 bases not matched to a gene. In germline, CDR1 is PRHDT, CDR2 FYEKMQ (reference sequence). CDR3 DNA sequence: TGTGCCAGCAGCCCGGAAGCGGGGGACATCACAGATACGCAGTATTTT. It codes for CASSPEAGDITDTQYF.

The chain uses TRBV2 and TRBJ1-1; the D gene is possibly TRBD1 (5 bases). Germline V lookup: CDR1 SNHLY, CDR2 FYNNEI. The CDR3 is made up of 12 amino acids. Trimming pared 8 bases from V and 0 bases from J, leaving 7 bases between. In nucleotides, the CDR3 is TGTGCCAGCCACAGGATGAACACTGAAGCTTTCTTT. As protein: CASHRMNTEAFF.

V is TRBV7-8 and J is TRBJ1-1; D gene ambiguous. V lost 4 bases and J lost 4, with 7 bases in between. Germline V gene lookup returns CDR1 SGHVS and CDR2 FQNEAQ. The CDR3 extends over 12 amino acids. The CDR3 sequence is CASSYSGTEAFF. CDR3 coding DNA: TGTGCCAGCAGCTACAGTGGCACTGAAGCTTTCTTT.

This rearrangement joins TRBV7-9 to TRBJ2-1, with TRBD1 matching 9 bases. This CDR3 contains 16 residues. The ends lost 5 bases at V and 8 bases at J; junction bases unmatched: 13. Germline V gene data show CDR1 as SEHNR and CDR2 as FQNEAQ (reference sequence). CDR3 protein: CASSPEDRGAIDEQFF. CDR3 bases: TGTGCCAGCAGCCCCGAAGACAGGGGGGCGATCGATGAGCAGTTCTTC.